The clone carrying this T cell receptor (beta chain) showed up just a few times. This sample is drawn from a study of identical twins. This CDR3 has 16 amino acids. Germline V CDR1 and CDR2: DFQATT, SNEGSKA (reference sequence). J lost 4 bases, V lost 1 base, and 11 bases had no gene match. TCRdb used MiXCR to reprocess the 5' RACE reads, holding one entry per CDR3 protein. The profile shows approximately 690,000 distinct CDR3 sequences, approximately 6.1% of them singletons. The chain has TRBV20-1 and TRBJ2-7; 9 nucleotides match TRBD1. The sequence came from a man in his late teens or twenties in good health. The sequenced material came from naive T cells sorted from blood. Written as DNA, the CDR3 is TGCAGTGCTAGAGTAGGGACAGGGACATTGTTGTACGAGCAGTACTTC. Its protein product is CSARVGTGTLLYEQYF.